This is a list of T cell receptor beta chains from one sample in a study of shared clonotypes between healthy human individuals. Clones were read by immunoSEQ multiplex PCR, and TCRdb kept only the in-frame ones, dropping some. The table records about 2 million clones, 85% to 95% of them present only once. The sample consisted of naive CD4+ T cells sorted from blood. These receptor sequences come from a man between 18 and 29 years old in good health. Each CDR3 is given with its conserved first and last residue. D genes are given only for firm matches. Some rows mark clone size as missing; the rest say once, few, many or name a class of expanded clone.

TRBV5-6	TRBJ2-7	-	-	TGTGCCAGCAGCTTCTACAGGTACGAGCAGTACTTC	CASSFYRYEQYF
TRBV7-8	TRBJ2-5	-	TRBD1	TGTGCCAGCAGCTTAGTAGGGACAGTGATCCAAGAGACCCAGTACTTC	CASSLVGTVIQETQYF
TRBV6-5	TRBJ2-7	once	-	TGTGCCAGCAGTTATTTGTCGGTCTACGAGCAGTACTTC	CASSYLSVYEQYF
TRBV2	TRBJ2-7	-	-	TGTGCCAGCAGGGCAGGGAACGACGAGCAGTACTTC	CASRAGNDEQYF
TRBV10-1	TRBJ1-6	few	-	TGCGCCAGCAGTGCTATGGTTGGTTCACCCCTCCACTTT	CASSAMVGSPLHF
TRBV30	TRBJ1-1	-	-	TGTGCCCGCGGACAGCTGGAAGAAGCTTTCTTT	CARGQLEEAFF
TRBV10-3	TRBJ1-6	-	-	TGTGCCATCAGTGAGTCTACTGAGAATTCACCCCTCCACTTT	CAISESTENSPLHF
TRBV28	TRBJ1-4	-	-	TGTGCCAGCAGTGGGCGACAGTTCATCAATGAAAAACTGTTTTTT	CASSGRQFINEKLFF
TRBV9	TRBJ2-3	-	-	TGTGCCAGCAGCGTACTGGTTTCGAGCACAGATACGCAGTATTTT	CASSVLVSSTDTQYF
TRBV5-1	TRBJ2-7	-	TRBD1	TGCGCCAGCAGCTTGGCCGAGGGGGCGCGAGAGCAGTACTTC	CASSLAEGAREQYF
TRBV11-2	TRBJ1-1	-	-	TGTGCCAGCAGCCCCCATCGGGACCAACGGACTGAAGCTTTCTTT	CASSPHRDQRTEAFF
TRBV6-6	TRBJ2-7	-	-	TGTGCCAGCAGTCCCGGACACGAGAGCCCTTACGAGCAGTACTTC	CASSPGHESPYEQYF
TRBV7-9	TRBJ2-5	-	TRBD2	TGTGCCAGCAGCTCCTGGACTAGCGGGAGGCAAGAGACCCAGTACTTC	CASSSWTSGRQETQYF
TRBV9	TRBJ2-5	-	-	TGTGCCAGCAGCGCCGGTAGCCCACAAGAGACCCAGTACTTC	CASSAGSPQETQYF
TRBV6-5	TRBJ2-3	-	-	TGTGCCAGCACCCATCCTGGGGGGAACTCAGATACGCAGTATTTT	CASTHPGGNSDTQYF
TRBV6-1	TRBJ1-2	once	-	TGTGCCAGCAGTGAAGTCGACAGGACTAACTATGGCTACACCTTC	CASSEVDRTNYGYTF
TRBV13	TRBJ1-2	-	-	TGTGCCAGCAGCTCCGGGCCCCAGTTAGCTAGTGGCTACACCTTC	CASSSGPQLASGYTF
TRBV6-1	TRBJ1-1	-	-	TGTGCCAGCAGTGACGGCCGCAGGGCCCCTGAAGCTTTCTTT	CASSDGRRAPEAFF
TRBV28	TRBJ2-7	-	TRBD1	TGTGCCAGCGGGACAGGGGGATCCGAGCAGTACTTC	CASGTGGSEQYF
TRBV30	TRBJ2-3	once	TRBD2	TGTGCCTGGGGGCTGGGGAGAACTAGCGGGAGAATGGATACGCAGTATTTT	CAWGLGRTSGRMDTQYF
TRBV28	TRBJ1-1	-	TRBD1	TGTGCCAGCAGTACGGAAAGGACAGGGCTTTTCATGAACACTGAAGCTTTCTTT	CASSTERTGLFMNTEAFF
TRBV25-1	TRBJ2-7	-	-	TGTGCCAGCAACCGGGGGAAAGGGTTTACCGAGCAGTACTTC	CASNRGKGFTEQYF
TRBV15	TRBJ2-1	-	TRBD1	TGTGCCACCAGCAGAGGGGGATGGACAGGGCGTTTCTTC	CATSRGGWTGRFF
TRBV9	TRBJ2-5	-	TRBD2	TGTGCCAGCAGCGGCCTAGCGGGGGGGCGAGAGACCCAGTACTTC	CASSGLAGGRETQYF
TRBV6-5	TRBJ2-3	-	-	TGTGCCAGCAGTTTAGGGGGGGCCTACACGGATACGCAGTATTTT	CASSLGGAYTDTQYF
TRBV11-3	TRBJ2-3	-	TRBD1	TGTGCCAGCAGCTCCGGACAGGGGGGCGGCACAGATACGCAGTATTTT	CASSSGQGGGTDTQYF
TRBV7-9	TRBJ2-1	-	TRBD1	TGTGCCAGCAGCAAGGACAGGGGGGACTACAATGAGCAGTTCTTC	CASSKDRGDYNEQFF
TRBV5-8	TRBJ2-4	-	TRBD2	TGTGCCAGCAGCCCACGCGGGGCGGGGGGGATCTCGGCCAAAAACATTCAGTACTTC	CASSPRGAGGISAKNIQYF
TRBV6-6	TRBJ1-3	once	-	TGTGCCAGCAGTGGGGTCGGGGCTAGCTCTGGAAACACCATATATTTT	CASSGVGASSGNTIYF
TRBV19	TRBJ1-5	-	-	TGTGCCAGTAGTTTGATGAGCAATCAGCCCCAGCATTTT	CASSLMSNQPQHF
TRBV7-9	TRBJ2-7	-	-	TGTGCCAGCAGCCCCCTTGGGGACCCATATGCCTACGAGCAGTACTTC	CASSPLGDPYAYEQYF
TRBV11-2	TRBJ1-6	-	-	TGTGCCAGCAGCTTAGATCCTCATCGGGGTAACCTCCACTTT	CASSLDPHRGNLHF
TRBV19	TRBJ2-7	-	TRBD1	TGTGCCAGTCGGGAGACAGGGGGCTCCTACGAGCAGTACTTC	CASRETGGSYEQYF
TRBV10-1	TRBJ2-7	-	-	TGCGCCAGCAGTGAGTCGACAAGTCCCTACGAGCAGTACTTC	CASSESTSPYEQYF
TRBV28	TRBJ2-5	-	-	TGTGCCAGCAGAGGAGGGCCGAGGTCGGAGACCCAGTACTTC	CASRGGPRSETQYF
TRBV7-8	TRBJ1-4	-	TRBD1	TGTGCCAGCAGTGGACAGGGCCTCGAAAAACTGTTTTTT	CASSGQGLEKLFF
TRBV27	TRBJ1-5	-	TRBD1	TGTGCCAGCAGTTTAATCACAGGGGGTCAGCCCCAGCATTTT	CASSLITGGQPQHF
TRBV5-6	TRBJ1-5	-	-	TGTGCCAGCAGCTCAGGAGGGTTACGGGCCCAGCATTTT	CASSSGGLRAQHF
TRBV4-3	TRBJ2-7	once	-	TGCGCCAGCAGCCAAGATATGGGGTACGAGCAGTACTTC	CASSQDMGYEQYF
TRBV5-6	TRBJ2-7	-	-	TGTGCCAGCAGCTTGCAGGGGCCTCCTTACGAGCAGTACTTC	CASSLQGPPYEQYF
TRBV4-1	TRBJ1-2	once	-	TGCGCCAGCAGCCAAGAAGGAAGGAGAGGCTACACCTTC	CASSQEGRRGYTF
TRBV6-1	TRBJ2-1	-	TRBD2	TGTGCCAGCAGTGAGCTAGCGGGAGCACCTTGGGGCAATGAGCAGTTCTTC	CASSELAGAPWGNEQFF
TRBV19	TRBJ1-4	-	TRBD1	TGTGCCAGTAGCCCGGGGGGACAGTCTAATGAAAAACTGTTTTTT	CASSPGGQSNEKLFF
TRBV5-1	TRBJ2-3	-	-	TGCGCCAGCAGCTTAGGGGGGACAGCATCAGATACGCAGTATTTT	CASSLGGTASDTQYF
TRBV29-1	TRBJ2-7	-	-	TGCAGCGTTACGACGGCTGCCTGGGAGCAGTACTTC	CSVTTAAWEQYF
TRBV5-4	TRBJ2-5	-	TRBD2	TGTGCCAGCAGCTTGCTCGCGGGGGGGCAAGAGACCCAGTACTTC	CASSLLAGGQETQYF
TRBV6-6	TRBJ1-1	-	-	TGTGCCAGCAGTTATGGGGGGCCGAACACTGAAGCTTTCTTT	CASSYGGPNTEAFF
TRBV4-3	TRBJ1-3	-	-	TGCGCCAGCAGCCAAGGAACGGGCGGATCTGGAAACACCATATATTTT	CASSQGTGGSGNTIYF
TRBV6-5	TRBJ2-7	once	-	TGTGCCAGCAGCACAGGGCTCTTAAACGAGCAGTACTTC	CASSTGLLNEQYF
TRBV19	TRBJ2-1	-	TRBD2	TGTGCCAGTAGTATAGATAGCGGGAAGGGCATGTTCTTC	CASSIDSGKGMFF
TRBV30	TRBJ1-5	-	-	TGTGCCTGGAGTCCCTCCGGGGGGGCTAGCAATCAGCCCCAGCATTTT	CAWSPSGGASNQPQHF
TRBV5-6	TRBJ1-2	many	-	TGTGCCAGCAGCTTGGCCAACCCAGCGGGAGGCTACACCTTC	CASSLANPAGGYTF
TRBV11-2	TRBJ1-2	once	-	TGTGCCAGCAGCTTAGAGGGGGTCGGCTATGGCTACACCTTC	CASSLEGVGYGYTF
TRBV5-1	TRBJ1-2	-	-	TGCGCCAGCAGCTTGGCAGGAGGGAAGGGTGGCGGCTACACCTTC	CASSLAGGKGGGYTF
TRBV10-1	TRBJ1-1	-	-	TGCGCCAGCAGTGATTCGAGCCGGCGAGACACTGAAGCTTTCTTT	CASSDSSRRDTEAFF
TRBV5-4	TRBJ1-6	-	TRBD1	TGTGCCAGCAGCTTGGACAGGGGGCTGTATTCACCCCTCCACTTT	CASSLDRGLYSPLHF
TRBV2	TRBJ1-6	once	-	TGTGCCAGCAGGGAATCTATAGGTTCACCCCTCCACTTT	CASRESIGSPLHF